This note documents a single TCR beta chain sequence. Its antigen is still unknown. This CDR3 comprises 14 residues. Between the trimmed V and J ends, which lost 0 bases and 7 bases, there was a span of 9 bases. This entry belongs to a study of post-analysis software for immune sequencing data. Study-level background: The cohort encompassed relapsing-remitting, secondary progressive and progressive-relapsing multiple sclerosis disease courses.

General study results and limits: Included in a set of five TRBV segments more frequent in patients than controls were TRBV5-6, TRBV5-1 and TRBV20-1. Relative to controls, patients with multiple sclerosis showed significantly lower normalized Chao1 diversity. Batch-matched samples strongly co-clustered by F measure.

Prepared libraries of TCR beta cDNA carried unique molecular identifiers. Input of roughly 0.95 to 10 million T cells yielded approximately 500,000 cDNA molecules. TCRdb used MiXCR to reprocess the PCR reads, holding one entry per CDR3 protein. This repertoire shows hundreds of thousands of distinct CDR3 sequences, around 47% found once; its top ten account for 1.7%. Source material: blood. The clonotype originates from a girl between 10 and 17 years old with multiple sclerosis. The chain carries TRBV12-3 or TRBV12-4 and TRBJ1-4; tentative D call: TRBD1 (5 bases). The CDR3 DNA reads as TGTGCCAGCAGTTTAGCAGGGGAGGCTGAAAAACTGTTTTTT. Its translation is CASSLAGEAEKLFF.